Detailed here is one T cell receptor (beta chain). This sample also contains other DNA sequences that code for the same CDR3. Trimming took 4 bases from V and 2 from J; bases not matched to a gene: 1. The CDR3 consists of 13 residues. The germline V gene has CDR1 SGHAT and CDR2 FQNNGV. This sample was included in a study of blood T cell repertoires in COVID-19. The table came from immunoSEQ multiplex PCR; TCRdb's copy has only in-frame clones and leaves some out. The table records about 150,000 clones, about 79% of them present only once. The rearrangement joins TRBV11-2 to TRBJ1-2; 7 bases map to TRBD1. The sequence came from a woman in her forties or fifties with acute or convalescent COVID-19. Sequenced input: peripheral blood. The CDR3 nucleotides are TGTGCCAGCAGCTCGACAGGGAACTATGGCTACACCTTC. Its protein is CASSSTGNYGYTF.